These T cell receptor beta chains were read from a single sample in a study of cytomegalovirus exposure and HLA in healthy donors. Sequenced by immunoSEQ multiplex PCR; TCRdb stores in-frame clones only, minus some. With roughly 69,000 clones in the sample, the ten largest clones hold roughly 1.7%. The specimen was PBMCs. The source is a woman aged 30 to 39 in good health and CMV-seronegative. Each CDR3 is given with its conserved first and last residue. Each record gives: D gene, V gene, J gene, CDR3 protein, CDR3 DNA. D genes are given only for firm matches.

TRBD1	TRBV10-3	TRBJ1-5	CAISTGEFGNQPQHF	TGTGCCATCAGCACAGGGGAATTCGGCAATCAGCCCCAGCATTTT
.	TRBV7-9	TRBJ2-5	CASSPDATGMQETQYF	TGTGCCAGCAGCCCGGACGCAACAGGGATGCAAGAGACCCAGTACTTC
.	TRBV4-1	TRBJ2-7	CASSQDDLGSGVTYSYEQYF	TGCGCCAGCAGCCAAGACGATCTGGGGTCCGGGGTGACATACTCCTACGAGCAGTACTTC
.	TRBV5-1	TRBJ1-1	CASSLVGPSGTEAFF	TGCGCCAGCAGCTTGGTGGGCCCGTCTGGCACTGAAGCTTTCTTT
TRBD1	TRBV4-1	TRBJ1-1	CATSQGGNTEAFF	TGCGCCACCTCCCAGGGGGGGAACACTGAAGCTTTCTTT
.	TRBV6-1	TRBJ2-7	CASSVSDSAYEQYF	TGTGCCAGCAGTGTATCGGACAGTGCCTACGAGCAGTACTTC
.	TRBV2	TRBJ1-4	CASSEVGTGDEKLFF	TGTGCCAGCAGTGAAGTCGGGACGGGGGATGAAAAACTGTTTTTT
.	TRBV30	TRBJ1-2	CEGPRGYTF	TGTGAGGGGCCGCGCGGCTACACCTTC
TRBD2	TRBV6-5	TRBJ2-7	CASSAGTSVSYEQYF	TGTGCCAGCAGTGCCGGGACTAGCGTCTCCTACGAGCAGTACTTC
.	TRBV7-2	TRBJ1-5	CASSPRAPLRQGQPQHF	TGTGCCAGCAGCCCCCGGGCTCCTCTAAGGCAGGGGCAGCCCCAGCATTTT
.	TRBV5-1	TRBJ2-5	CASSLEGSTFQETQYF	TGCGCCAGCAGCTTGGAAGGGAGTACTTTCCAAGAGACCCAGTACTTC
.	TRBV19	TRBJ1-1	CASHDRGYNTEAFF	TGTGCCAGTCACGATCGAGGATACAACACTGAAGCTTTCTTT
.	TRBV4-1	TRBJ2-7	CASSLQQGYEQYF	TGCGCCAGCAGCCTACAACAGGGCTACGAGCAGTACTTC
TRBD1	TRBV27	TRBJ1-1	CASSLTRTGQVTEAFF	TGTGCCAGCAGTTTAACCCGGACAGGGCAAGTGACTGAAGCTTTCTTT
TRBD2	TRBV27	TRBJ2-7	CASSLLGGLAVEQYF	TGTGCCAGCAGTTTATTAGGGGGACTAGCGGTCGAGCAGTACTTC
.	TRBV6-6	TRBJ2-5	CASMDSQIIQETQYF	TGTGCCAGCATGGACAGTCAGATAATCCAAGAGACCCAGTACTTC
.	TRBV7-2	TRBJ2-2	CASSLGQNTGELFF	TGTGCCAGCAGCTTGGGACAGAACACCGGGGAGCTGTTTTTT
.	TRBV5-1	TRBJ2-5	CASGLGAQETQYF	TGCGCCAGCGGCCTTGGGGCCCAAGAGACCCAGTACTTC
.	TRBV29-1	TRBJ1-2	CSVGEGLYGYTF	TGCAGCGTTGGGGAAGGACTCTATGGCTACACCTTC
TRBD1	TRBV28	TRBJ2-7	CASSPVGQGARFYEQYF	TGTGCCAGCAGTCCCGTCGGACAGGGGGCGCGTTTTTACGAGCAGTACTTC
TRBD2	TRBV5-1	TRBJ2-5	CASSQGTSGRALETQYF	TGCGCCAGCAGCCAGGGGACTAGCGGGAGGGCCCTGGAGACCCAGTACTTC
.	TRBV4-1	TRBJ2-5	CASSHPGVAEQETQYF	TGCGCCAGCAGCCACCCCGGCGTAGCGGAGCAAGAGACCCAGTACTTC
.	TRBV5-6	TRBJ1-1	CASSPRRVRLNTEAFF	TGTGCCAGCAGCCCAAGGCGCGTCAGGCTGAACACTGAAGCTTTCTTT
.	TRBV11-2	TRBJ1-5	CASSLVSDQPQHF	TGTGCCAGCAGCTTAGTTTCGGATCAGCCCCAGCATTTT
TRBD2	TRBV28	TRBJ2-1	CASRALAEDYNEQFF	TGTGCCAGCAGGGCCCTAGCGGAGGATTACAATGAGCAGTTCTTC
.	TRBV19	TRBJ2-4	CASSSRTAGGANIQYF	TGTGCCAGTAGTTCTAGGACGGCCGGCGGGGCAAACATTCAGTACTTC
.	TRBV28	TRBJ1-1	CASTRSLRVQRTEAFF	TGTGCCAGCACCAGATCACTACGGGTCCAGCGGACTGAAGCTTTCTTT
.	TRBV18	TRBJ2-5	CASSRSVTGETQYF	TGTGCCAGCTCACGCTCAGTTACGGGGGAGACCCAGTACTTC
.	TRBV28	TRBJ2-5	CASSLSRGRKETQYF	TGTGCCAGCAGCCTGAGCAGGGGTCGGAAAGAGACCCAGTACTTC
TRBD1	TRBV7-2	TRBJ1-2	CASSPAGTGGRGGGYTF	TGTGCCAGCAGCCCAGCCGGGACAGGGGGACGCGGGGGAGGCTACACCTTC
TRBD1	TRBV28	TRBJ2-7	CASSPGQGYEQYF	TGTGCCAGCAGTCCGGGACAGGGCTACGAGCAGTACTTC
.	TRBV6-5	TRBJ2-1	CASSYERGRNEQFF	TGTGCCAGCAGTTACGAAAGGGGTCGTAATGAGCAGTTCTTC
TRBD1	TRBV2	TRBJ2-1	CASRAGTDYNEQFF	TGTGCCAGCAGGGCCGGGACAGACTACAATGAGCAGTTCTTC
.	TRBV28	TRBJ1-1	CASSRDRLTAFF	TGTGCCAGCAGTCGCGACAGGCTTACAGCTTTCTTT
.	TRBV18	TRBJ2-7	CASSPSRSVEEQYF	TGTGCCAGCTCACCGTCTAGGTCCGTCGAAGAGCAGTACTTC
.	TRBV29-1	TRBJ1-1	CSVGKSGAEAFF	TGCAGCGTCGGTAAGTCAGGCGCTGAAGCTTTCTTT
.	TRBV29-1	TRBJ2-5	CSVDRREETQYF	TGCAGCGTTGACAGGAGGGAAGAGACCCAGTACTTC
.	TRBV18	TRBJ2-1	CASSPENEQFF	TGTGCCAGCTCCCCTGAGAATGAGCAGTTCTTC
.	TRBV6-5	TRBJ1-3	CASTSAGNTIYF	TGTGCCAGCACCTCAGCTGGAAACACCATATATTTT
.	TRBV10-3	TRBJ2-5	CAISVGGTQYF	TGTGCCATCAGTGTAGGCGGGACCCAGTACTTC
.	TRBV29-1	TRBJ2-2	CSVGSTGSSSQNTGELFF	TGCAGCGTTGGATCTACAGGGAGTTCGTCTCAGAACACCGGGGAGCTGTTTTTT
.	TRBV19	TRBJ1-1	CASSIRWGGSTEDFF	TGTGCCAGTAGTATACGATGGGGGGGGAGCACTGAAGATTTCTTT
TRBD1	TRBV7-3	TRBJ1-2	CASSPAQGATYGYTF	TGTGCCAGCAGCCCAGCACAGGGGGCAACCTATGGCTACACCTTC